This TCR beta chain comes out of a study of blood T cell repertoires in COVID-19. Generated by immunoSEQ multiplex PCR, the TCRdb table keeps only in-frame clones and is missing some. The data contain 200,000 or so clones, roughly 90% of them seen just once; the ten biggest clones take up around 8.9%. The germline V and J ends were trimmed by 6 bases and 13 bases, with 19 bases remaining between them. This CDR3 has 14 amino acids. CDR1 and CDR2 (germline): SNHLY, FYNNEI. Two negative PCRs, clearance, or symptom resolution characterized the recovered Cohort 3 donors. Sequenced: PBMCs or T cells enriched from blood (not recorded which). V usage is TRBV2 and J usage is TRBJ1-6, with D perhaps TRBD1 (5 bases). The TCR originated in a young woman who had recovered from COVID-19. CDR3 in DNA: TGTGCCAGCAGCCTGCAAGGGGATACCCCCCCCCTCCACTTT. It encodes CASSLQGDTPPLHF.